The source of this TCR beta chain is a study of human T cells and chemical hapten exposure. Study-level background: Weekly diphenylcyclopropenone doses were given to patients' scalps across the approximately 23-week study.

The sample's time point: patch test 3, about 24 weeks after DPC sensitization. Treatment noted: therapeutic diphenylcyclopropenone sensitization with weekly scalp DPC. Prior to each patch test being applied, blood was drawn. Alopecia patients between 18 and 70 years old and suitable for DPC were used as donors. Trimming pared 6 bases from V and 5 bases from J, leaving 16 bases between. This CDR3 is 14 amino acids long. Germline V gene sequence: CDR1 SQVTM, CDR2 ANQGSEA. MiXCR, run by TCRdb on the RACE reads, gives a single entry per CDR3 protein. The table lists some 180,000 distinct CDR3 sequences, around 25% of them singletons.

This clonotype was obtained from a woman between 40 and 50 years old with alopecia areata. Some clones in this sample may be carry-over from other donors' samples. The sequencing used whole blood, collected in connection with sensitization to the hapten diphenylcyclopropenone (DPC). The rearrangement joins TRBV29-1 to TRBJ1-4; tentatively, D is TRBD1 (5 bases). This CDR3 is CSVHTRDANEKLFF. The CDR3 bases are TGCAGCGTCCATACCCGGGACGCGAATGAAAAACTGTTTTTT. The full variable domain, in which reference TRBV29-1 and TRBJ1-4 provide the parts outside the CDR3, is SAVISQKPSRDICQRGTSLTIQCQVDSQVTMMFWYRQQPGQSLTLIATANQGSEATYESGFVIDKFPISRPNLTFSTLTVSNMSPEDSSIYLCSVHTRDANEKLFFGSGTQLSVL.